The clone carrying this T cell receptor beta chain has more than one count but fewer than ten. These data belong to a study of T-cell memory formation after mild COVID-19. TCRdb independently ran MiXCR on the 5' RACE reads; one entry per CDR3 protein. The table includes about 130,000 distinct CDR3 sequences, around a sixth detected once. Germline V gene data show CDR1 as DFQATT and CDR2 as SNEGSKA (reference sequence). This CDR3 comprises 16 residues. V lost 0 bases and J lost 0, with 9 bases in between. The TCR was taken from an adult woman who had mild COVID-19 (a few samples of this study predate the infection). Cell type and time point are not known. The chain has TRBV20-1 and TRBJ2-6, with D uncertain. Sample: PBMCs or a T cell subset sorted from them (not recorded which). The CDR3 bases are TGCAGTGCTAGAGACGGCGGAAGCTCTGGGGCCAACGTCCTGACTTTC. Residues: CSARDGGSSGANVLTF.